This TCR beta chain was identified during a study of blood T cell repertoires in COVID-19. Only in-frame clones appear in the TCRdb table, and some are missing; sequencing was by immunoSEQ multiplex PCR. The table has 300,000 or so clones, 90% seen once. Unmatched junction bases numbered 4, after V lost 5 bases and J lost 3 bases. CDR3 length equals 13 residues. CDR1 is LNHDA and CDR2 is SQIVND in the germline V gene (reference sequence). V and J are TRBV19 and TRBJ2-7, with 7 positions matching TRBD1. Sequencing used PBMCs or T cells enriched from blood (not recorded which). The receptor was derived from a woman aged 25 to 39 who had recovered from COVID-19. The CDR3 DNA reads TGTGCCAGTAGTTCCAACAGGGGCTACGAGCAGTACTTC. Translated: CASSSNRGYEQYF. Looking up the rest from reference TRBV19 and TRBJ2-7 gives the full variable domain: DGGITQSPKYLFRKEGQNVTLSCEQNLNHDAMYWYRQDPGQGLRLIYYSQIVNDFQKGDIAEGYSVSREKKESFPLTVTSAQKNPTAFYLCASSSNRGYEQYFGPGTRLTVT.